These 26 T cell receptor beta chains originate from one sample sequenced in a study of blood T cell repertoires in COVID-19. TCRdb's table, derived via immunoSEQ multiplex PCR, lists solely in-frame clones and lacks some. This sample has 45,000 to 55,000 clones, with around 84% found just once. The sequencing sample was made of peripheral blood. Every receptor here comes from a man between 65 and 85 years old with active COVID-19.

The chain carries TRBV3-1 (or the pseudogene TRBV3-2) and TRBJ2-5; a possible D gene is TRBD2 (6 bases). Germline CDR1 reads LGHDT; CDR2 reads YNNKEL (reference sequence). CDR3 length: 13 amino acids. Trimming shortened V by 1 base and J by 9 bases, and 12 bases separated the two germline ends. The CDR3 loop reads CASSQGAGEAQYF. CDR3 coding DNA: TGTGCCAGCAGCCAAGGGGCTGGGGAGGCCCAGTACTTC.

The J gene is TRBJ2-1, the V gene TRBV18; D remains unclear. Between the trimmed V and J ends, which lost 1 base and 2 bases, there was a span of 6 bases. Germline CDR1 KGHSH, CDR2 LQKENI. CDR3 size: 14 residues. The CDR3 region is CASSPLQTYNEQFF. As DNA, the CDR3 is TGTGCCAGCTCACCACTTCAGACCTACAATGAGCAGTTCTTC.

V gene TRBV15 combines with J gene TRBJ2-7, with D maybe TRBD1 (6 bases). In germline, CDR1 is LNHNV, CDR2 YYDKDF (reference sequence). V gave up 1 base and J gave up 3 bases, with 7 bases separating them. This CDR3 spans 13 amino acids. CDR3 DNA: TGTGCCACCAGCAGAGTGGACAGCTACGAGCAGTACTTC. Encoded protein: CATSRVDSYEQYF.

The rearrangement joins TRBV6-5 to TRBJ1-1; D remains unclear. Per germline, CDR1 MNHEY and CDR2 SVGAGI. With 0 bases removed from V and 4 bases from J, the gap between germline ends came to 6 bases. The CDR3 is 13 residues long. As DNA, the CDR3 is TGTGCCAGCAGTTACTCGCGGCGCACTGAAGCTTTCTTT. It is translated as CASSYSRRTEAFF.

CDR3 bases: TGTGCCAGCAGCTGGGGGGGGACAGGCGGCGCTGAAGCTTTCTTT. This gives the protein CASSWGGTGGAEAFF. The V call is TRBV11-2, the J call TRBJ1-1, with 8 positions matching TRBD1. CDR3 size: 15 residues. V shed 4 bases and J 6 bases; nucleotides not matched to a gene: 10. In germline, CDR1 is SGHAT, CDR2 FQNNGV.

This chain uses TRBV7-2 with TRBJ2-6; possibly TRBD2 for D (6 bases). V was clipped by 7 bases and J by 5 bases, with 15 bases between them. Per the germline V gene, CDR1 is SGHTA and CDR2 is FQGNSA. The CDR3 consists of 15 residues. The CDR3: CASTLGGVRANVLTF. CDR3 DNA sequence: TGTGCCAGCACCCTGGGGGGAGTGAGGGCCAACGTCCTGACTTTC.

This clone has only one observation. A read error may account for a junction end that differs from germline. The V gene is TRBV7-3, the J gene TRBJ2-7, with D perhaps matching TRBD1 (5 bases). Germline V gene lookup returns CDR1 SGHTA and CDR2 FQGTGA. CDR3 length: 18 amino acids. CDR3 region: CASSLRVCPMEGRVCQLF. The DNA of the CDR3 is TGTGCCAGCAGCTTAAGAGTTTGCCCCATGGAAGGCAGGGTGTGCCAACTCTTC.

The V gene is TRBV2, the J gene TRBJ2-4; D perhaps matches TRBD1 (6 bases). CDR3 length: 14 amino acids. Trimming took 7 bases from V and 5 from J, leaving 15 bases between them. Germline values: CDR1 SNHLY, CDR2 FYNNEI. In DNA form, the CDR3 reads TGTGCCAGCACCAAGACGGACAGCGAAAACATTCAGTACTTC. Amino acid sequence: CASTKTDSENIQYF.

The sample holds a few counts of this clone. The sample contains more than one DNA sequence encoding this CDR3. The rearrangement uses TRBV7-2 and TRBJ2-7; 8 bases match TRBD2. This CDR3 region has 13 residues. Germline V lookup: CDR1 SGHTA, CDR2 FQGNSA. V dropped 4 bases and J dropped 5; count of bases not matched to a gene: 4. The CDR3 nucleotides are TGTGCCAGCAGCTACGCGGGGGGCCACGAGCAGTACTTC. Translating gives CASSYAGGHEQYF. Filled out from reference TRBV7-2 and TRBJ2-7, the complete variable domain reads GAGVSQSPSNKVTEKGKDVELRCDPISGHTALYWYRQSLGQGLEFLIYFQGNSAPDKSGLPSDRFSAERTGGSVSTLTIQRTQQEDSAVYLCASSYAGGHEQYFGPGTRLTVT.

This chain joins TRBV9 and TRBJ2-1; 9 bases align to TRBD2. The germline gives CDR1 SGDLS, CDR2 YYNGEE. Germline trimming cut 3 bases from V and 5 bases from J; bases unmatched to any gene: 6. The CDR3 has 15 amino acids. Here the CDR3 DNA reads TGTGCCAGCAGCGCCCTAGCGGGGAGGAACAATGAGCAGTTCTTC. Protein sequence: CASSALAGRNNEQFF.

J is TRBJ1-1 and V is TRBV2; D perhaps matches TRBD1 (5 bases). V lost 5 bases and J lost 2, with 9 bases in between. The CDR3 has 13 residues. Germline CDR1 is SNHLY and CDR2 is FYNNEI. CDR3 residues: CASSFGGNTEAFF. The CDR3 DNA reads TGTGCCAGCAGTTTCGGGGGTAACACTGAAGCTTTCTTT.

This clone was seen only a few times. The chain joins TRBV27 to TRBJ2-3; D is possibly TRBD1 (8 bases). CDR3 length: 14 residues. The V end was cut by 10 bases, the J end by 1 base, with 15 bases between. Germline loops: CDR1 MNHEY, CDR2 SMNVEV (reference sequence). The CDR3 nucleotides read TGTGCCATCCAGGGGGCGGGGGGCACAGATACGCAGTATTTT. Residues: CAIQGAGGTDTQYF.

This sequence joins TRBV5-4 and TRBJ1-1, with 8 bases fitting TRBD1. The CDR3 runs to 15 residues. V lost 0 bases to trimming and J lost 3 bases; unmatched junction nucleotides: 4. CDR1 is SGHNT and CDR2 is YYREEE in the germline V gene (reference sequence). CDR3 region: CASSLARQGYTEAFF. CDR3 nucleotides: TGTGCCAGCAGCTTGGCGAGACAGGGGTACACTGAAGCTTTCTTT.

This sequence joins TRBV5-4 and TRBJ2-7, with 13 bases lining up with TRBD2. The CDR3 is made up of 15 amino acids. The V segment lost 4 bases and the J segment 4 bases; nucleotides outside the gene matches: 5. In germline, CDR1 is SGHNT, CDR2 YYREEE (reference sequence). The CDR3 nucleotides read TGTGCCAGCAGCCCCGGGACTAGCGGGGTTTACGAGCAGTACTTC. Its translation is CASSPGTSGVYEQYF.

The chain has TRBV10-1 and TRBJ2-5, with 13 positions matching TRBD2. The trim removed 6 bases at V and 6 bases at J, leaving 7 bases unmatched. The CDR3 is 15 residues long. From germline, CDR1 is WNHNN and CDR2 SYGVQD (reference sequence). CDR3 nucleotide sequence: TGCGCCAGCAGCCCCGGGACTAGCGGGATGAAGACCCAGTACTTC. Encoded protein: CASSPGTSGMKTQYF.

This chain uses TRBV7-3 with TRBJ2-1; D is perhaps TRBD1 (7 bases). V was cut by 2 bases and J by 8 bases, with 13 bases left in between. Germline assignment: CDR1 SGHTA and CDR2 FQGTGA. The CDR3 length is 14 residues. Here the CDR3 reads CASSLVGGGDEQFF. CDR3 sequence (DNA): TGTGCCAGCAGCTTAGTTGGAGGGGGCGATGAGCAGTTCTTC.

This clone was seen a handful of times. The chain links TRBV7-6 to TRBJ1-6; tentative D call: TRBD1 (6 bases). Germline loops: CDR1 SGHVS, CDR2 FNYEAQ. CDR3 length: 14 residues. V lost 4 bases and J lost 5, with 9 bases in between. The CDR3 DNA follows: TGTGCCAGCAGCTCCGGGACAAATAATTCACCCCTCCACTTT. Translating gives CASSSGTNNSPLHF.

This chain joins TRBV30 and TRBJ2-7; possibly TRBD1 for D (5 bases). The V end was cut by 8 bases, the J end by 2 bases, with 10 bases between. This CDR3 spans 11 amino acids. Looked up from germline, CDR1 is GTSNPN and CDR2 is SVGIG (reference sequence). CDR3: CALDTTYEQYF. The CDR3 DNA is TGTGCCCTGGACACGACCTACGAGCAGTACTTC.

This clone was detected only a few times. The V gene is TRBV2, the J gene TRBJ1-2; 7 bases fit TRBD1. CDR3 length equals 15 residues. The ends lost 4 bases at V and 3 bases at J; junction bases unmatched: 8. The germline gives CDR1 SNHLY, CDR2 FYNNEI. The CDR3 is CASSGQGSLYYGYTF. In DNA, the CDR3 is TGTGCCAGCAGTGGACAGGGATCACTGTACTATGGCTACACCTTC.

The chain is built from TRBV6-4 and TRBJ2-2, with D unresolved. CDR3 length: 12 amino acids. The V end lost 6 bases, the J end lost 4 bases, and 6 bases lay between the germline ends. Germline V gene sequence: CDR1 MRHNA, CDR2 SNTAGT. Here the CDR3 reads CASRALTGELFF. CDR3 nucleotide sequence: TGTGCCAGCAGAGCGCTCACCGGGGAGCTGTTTTTT.

The chain combines TRBV19 with TRBJ2-7; TRBD1 aligns across 9 bases. Germline lookup yields CDR1 LNHDA and CDR2 SQIVND (reference sequence). The CDR3 contains 15 residues. The V and J ends lost 5 bases and 2 bases, in that order; junction bases with no gene match: 7. The CDR3 region has the DNA TGTGCCAGTAGTTTTGGGACAGGGAGGGCCTACGAGCAGTACTTC. Translation gives CASSFGTGRAYEQYF.

V and J are TRBV6-4 and TRBJ2-1; 10 nucleotides align to TRBD1. The CDR3 spans 16 residues. V dropped 0 bases and J dropped 1; count of bases not matched to a gene: 0. The germline CDR1 and CDR2 sequences are MRHNA and SNTAGT. The CDR3, as DNA: TGTGCCAGCAGTGACTCGGGACAGGGGTCCTACAATGAGCAGTTCTTC. Its protein product is CASSDSGQGSYNEQFF.

The CDR3 DNA sequence: TGTGCCAGCAGCCTCTTCGGAGGCACAGATACGCAGTATTTT. Protein: CASSLFGGTDTQYF. This chain joins TRBV7-2 and TRBJ2-3; D is unclear. The CDR3 sequence is 14 residues long. V was clipped by 5 bases and J by 1 base, with 10 bases between them. CDR1 SGHTA and CDR2 FQGNSA come from the germline V gene.

This clone was seen a few times. The chain employs TRBV18 and TRBJ2-4; D possibly corresponds to TRBD2 (5 bases). Trimming took 11 bases from V and 3 from J, leaving 11 bases between them. The CDR3 has 12 residues. Germline lookup yields CDR1 KGHSH and CDR2 LQKENI. CDR3 amino acids: CAGGQSKNIQYF. In DNA, the CDR3 is TGTGCCGGCGGGCAGAGCAAAAACATTCAGTACTTC.

The chain is built from TRBV4-1 and TRBJ2-5; 8 bases map to TRBD2. Trimming cost V 1 base and J 5 bases; bases outside gene matches: 3. The CDR3 totals 14 residues. Germline V gene sequence: CDR1 MGHRA, CDR2 YSYEKL. Written as DNA, the CDR3 is TGCGCCAGCAGCCAAGCGGGGGGGCAGGAGACCCAGTACTTC. It codes for CASSQAGGQETQYF.

The chain carries TRBV7-3 and TRBJ2-1; 8 nucleotides align to TRBD2. The CDR3 extends over 15 amino acids. CDR1 is SGHTA and CDR2 is FQGTGA in the germline V gene. V trimming: 5 bases; J trimming: 3 bases; junction bases outside the gene matches: 6. CDR3 sequence reads: CASSKAGAGYNEQFF. Here the CDR3 DNA reads TGTGCCAGCAGCAAAGCGGGGGCCGGCTACAATGAGCAGTTCTTC.